The source of this TCR beta chain is a study of STAT5B mutations in CD4+ large granular lymphocyte leukemia (dated by TCRdb to between 2021 and 2024). The study in broad terms: Among healthy controls, the CDR3 'QG' motif was associated with a particular HLA allele. The purity of purified fractions was confirmed by flow cytometry on FACSCanto II or FACSVerse to exceed 95% among lymphocytes. The study compared the TCRbeta repertoires of patients with CD4+ T-cell large granular lymphocyte leukemia against the TCRbeta repertoires of healthy blood donors.

TCRbeta rearrangements were sequenced from genomic DNA using the immunoSEQ assay at survey resolution. From the authors' description of their analysis: In the TCR sequencing data, the lowest productive clonotype frequency that could be detected was 2.59 x 10-5. Analyses included only productive TCRbeta rearrangements, meaning complete and in-frame sequences. Sample clonality was computed as Simpson clonality in the immunoSEQ Analyzer version 3.0. Clones were categorized by frequency as very rare, small, medium, large (1-20%) or hyperexpanded (>20%). Generation probabilities were estimated with OLGA 1.2.3, V-gene circos plots were made with VDJtools, specificities were looked up in VDJdb, and CDR3 motifs were identified with GLIPH. TCRdb holds this immuneACCESS table with in-frame rearrangements only. Some clones are missing; in checked studies, unresolved V genes explain under half, and the rest has no known cause. D and trimming were read from the DNA, whereas the V and J calls and clone size are those reported in that table. The sample includes tens of thousands of clones, with about 82% observed a single time. 4.4% of the sample comes from the top ten.

Healthy controls were roughly 35 blood donors whose buffy coats came from the Finnish Red Cross blood service. All TCR-sequenced material derived from peripheral blood: patient blood samples and healthy donor buffy coats. Peripheral blood mononuclear cells were isolated by Ficoll-Hypaque gradient centrifugation. Magnetic purification was used to isolate CD4+ cells from the buffy coats of the healthy controls. Genomic DNA was extracted using the Gentra Puregene Cell and Tissue kit, and a Qubit 2.0 fluorometer was used to quantify it. On this clone: Its antigen is unknown. No much larger clone is present one base from it, and per-base qualities are unavailable.

Paper-wide results and their limitations: Greater clonality appeared to be present in CD4-sorted patient repertoires than in healthy CD4+ repertoires, and the difference was retained after the putative leukemic clones were removed. The data were not HLA-matched, and the higher clonality in CD4+ T-LGLL than in CD8+ T-LGLL could be due to the relatively small sample size. Main leukemic clonotypes were private to each patient, although 20% to 30% appeared at low frequency in other patients' non-leukemic repertoires.

Sequences were obtained from CD4+ T cells from blood buffy coats. This receptor was obtained from a human donor in good health.

The CDR3 in this case is CASGPFAGVRTDTQYF. The DNA is as follows: TGTGCCAGCGGGCCCTTCGCGGGGGTAAGAACAGATACGCAGTATTTT. This sequence uses TRBV7-2 and TRBJ2-3, with TRBD2 identical over 7 junction bases. V and J are trimmed by 8 bases and 3 bases, and the gene matches miss 14 bases of the junction. In the germline V gene, CDR1 corresponds to SGHTA and CDR2 to FQGNSA. The CDR3 numbers 16 residues from cysteine through phenylalanine. CDR3 DNA only is kept here, 48 bases in frame from base 1.